Sequencing of this T cell receptor beta chain was carried out in a study of T cells in Graves' hyperthyroidism and ophthalmopathy. What was amplified from RNA transcripts were TCR beta CDR3 regions. An initial round of RT-PCR targeting the TCR CDR3 relied on the HTBI primer set. TCRdb reprocessed the multiplex PCR reads via MiXCR and lists one record per CDR3 protein. This table has 600,000 or so distinct CDR3 sequences, 40% to 55% appearing once. This clonotype appeared many times. Source material: peripheral blood or thyroid tissue (not recorded which). This clonotype was sampled from a woman aged 18-29 years with Graves' hyperthyroidism.

CDR3 coding DNA: TGTGCCACCAGTGATGGTGGGAGACGGACCGGGGAGCTGTTTTTT. It translates to CATSDGGRRTGELFF. The chain joins TRBV24-1 to TRBJ2-2; weak D call: TRBD2 (5 bases). Germline CDR1 and CDR2: KGHDR and SFDVKD. CDR3 length: 15 residues. Trimming removed 3 bases at V and 5 bases at J, with 12 bases between.